These T cell receptor beta chains were read from a single sample in a study of T cells after yellow fever vaccination. TCRdb reprocessed the 5' RACE reads via MiXCR and lists one record per CDR3 protein. This repertoire shows some 320,000 distinct CDR3 sequences, about 10% found once; its top ten account for under 4%. The input for sequencing was CD4+ T cells sorted from PBMCs, taken 45 days after the yellow fever booster vaccination. The receptors were sampled from a man aged 18 to 30 who received the YFV17D yellow fever vaccine. Each CDR3 is given with its conserved first and last residue. The D gene is left open where the match is weak. A row's size may be missing; if present it is once, few, many or a size class.

D gene: TRBD1
clone size: few
J gene: TRBJ1-3
V gene: TRBV20-1
CDR3 DNA: TGCAGTGCGGGGCGCCCGGGACAGGGACGAGACACCATATATTTT
CDR3 protein: CSAGRPGQGRDTIYF

D gene: TRBD1
clone size: .
J gene: TRBJ1-1
V gene: TRBV5-4
CDR3 DNA: TGTGCCAGCAGCGCCCGGGACAGACTGAACACTGAAGCTTTCTTT
CDR3 protein: CASSARDRLNTEAFF

D gene: TRBD1
clone size: .
J gene: TRBJ1-2
V gene: TRBV5-6
CDR3 DNA: TGTGCCAGCAGCTTTGGACAGGGAGGCCACTATGGCTACACCTTC
CDR3 protein: CASSFGQGGHYGYTF

D gene: .
clone size: many
J gene: TRBJ2-5
V gene: TRBV12-3/TRBV12-4
CDR3 DNA: TGTGCCAGCCGCAGCGGGCGGCCCCAAGAGACCCAGTACTTC
CDR3 protein: CASRSGRPQETQYF

D gene: .
clone size: few
J gene: TRBJ2-5
V gene: TRBV12-3/TRBV12-4
CDR3 DNA: TGTGCCAGCAGTTTAACAGTTTGGGGAGAGACCCAGTACTTC
CDR3 protein: CASSLTVWGETQYF

D gene: .
clone size: .
J gene: TRBJ1-2
V gene: TRBV12-3/TRBV12-4
CDR3 DNA: TGTGCCAGCAGTCGCGGGAGAGGCTATGGCTACACCTTC
CDR3 protein: CASSRGRGYGYTF

D gene: .
clone size: .
J gene: TRBJ1-2
V gene: TRBV20-1
CDR3 DNA: TGCAGTGCTAGTAGGCGCCAGGTGGGCTATGGCTACACCTTC
CDR3 protein: CSASRRQVGYGYTF

D gene: .
clone size: .
J gene: TRBJ2-2
V gene: TRBV4-1
CDR3 DNA: TGCGCCAGCAGCCAGACCACCGTTCCCCGGGCCGGGGAGCTGTTTTTT
CDR3 protein: CASSQTTVPRAGELFF

D gene: .
clone size: .
J gene: TRBJ2-3
V gene: TRBV4-1
CDR3 DNA: TGCGCCAGCAGCCAAGCCCGGGCCAGAGCAGATACGCAGTATTTT
CDR3 protein: CASSQARARADTQYF

D gene: .
clone size: many
J gene: TRBJ1-1
V gene: TRBV29-1
CDR3 DNA: TGCAGCGTTGATTGGCAGGGAACAAATGAAGCTTTCTTT
CDR3 protein: CSVDWQGTNEAFF

D gene: .
clone size: few
J gene: TRBJ1-1
V gene: TRBV20-1
CDR3 DNA: TGCAGTGCGGACACAAGTATAGACACTGAAGCTTTCTTT
CDR3 protein: CSADTSIDTEAFF

D gene: .
clone size: .
J gene: TRBJ2-5
V gene: TRBV5-1
CDR3 DNA: TGCGCCAGCAGCTCAGTTGGGGATCGTTTGGGAGAGACCCAGTACTTC
CDR3 protein: CASSSVGDRLGETQYF

D gene: .
clone size: many
J gene: TRBJ2-3
V gene: TRBV6-4
CDR3 DNA: TGTGCCAGCAGCCCCGCTTCTTCTAATACGCAGTATTTT
CDR3 protein: CASSPASSNTQYF

D gene: TRBD2
clone size: .
J gene: TRBJ2-5
V gene: TRBV27
CDR3 DNA: TGTGCCAGCAGTCCTGGACTAGCGGGGGGGCCGGGGCACCAAGAGACCCAGTACTTC
CDR3 protein: CASSPGLAGGPGHQETQYF

D gene: TRBD2
clone size: few
J gene: TRBJ2-5
V gene: TRBV5-1
CDR3 DNA: TGCGCCAGCAGCTTGGGGGCTAGCGGCAGCCAAGAGACCCAGTACTTC
CDR3 protein: CASSLGASGSQETQYF

D gene: .
clone size: few
J gene: TRBJ1-5
V gene: TRBV24-1
CDR3 DNA: TGTGCCACCAGCGGAGGGGGGACTAGCAATCAGCCCCAGCATTTT
CDR3 protein: CATSGGGTSNQPQHF

D gene: TRBD1
clone size: few
J gene: TRBJ1-5
V gene: TRBV6-5
CDR3 DNA: TGTGCCAGCAGAGCAGGGGGCGGTCAGCCCCAGCATTTT
CDR3 protein: CASRAGGGQPQHF

D gene: TRBD1
clone size: .
J gene: TRBJ1-1
V gene: TRBV27
CDR3 DNA: TGTGCCAGCAGACGAGACAGGGGGCCCACTGAAGCTTTCTTT
CDR3 protein: CASRRDRGPTEAFF

D gene: .
clone size: few
J gene: TRBJ2-5
V gene: TRBV5-1
CDR3 DNA: TGCGCCAGCAGCTCCACAGGGAGGAAAGAGACCCAGTACTTC
CDR3 protein: CASSSTGRKETQYF

D gene: .
clone size: many
J gene: TRBJ2-7
V gene: TRBV18
CDR3 DNA: TGTGCCAGCTCACAAGGCCGGGACACCTACGAGCAGTACTTC
CDR3 protein: CASSQGRDTYEQYF

D gene: .
clone size: .
J gene: TRBJ2-2
V gene: TRBV25-1
CDR3 DNA: TGTGCCAGCAGTCGGACGGACACGAACACCGGGGAGCTGTTTTTT
CDR3 protein: CASSRTDTNTGELFF

D gene: .
clone size: few
J gene: TRBJ1-6
V gene: TRBV7-2
CDR3 DNA: TGTGCCAGCAGCTTCCAGGGTCCCTATAATTCACCCCTCCACTTT
CDR3 protein: CASSFQGPYNSPLHF